These 30 T cell receptor beta chains came from one sample sequenced in a study of T cell changes during pregnancy in multiple sclerosis. Clones were sequenced by immunoSEQ multiplex PCR, and TCRdb holds only the in-frame ones, with some missing. The sample includes approximately 31,000 clones, about nine tenths of them seen just once. The specimen was CD8+ T cells from peripheral blood mononuclear cells, collected in the second trimester of pregnancy. Every receptor here comes from a female donor with multiple sclerosis, enrolled in a pregnancy study.

The chain uses TRBV5-4 and TRBJ2-2; D is uncertain. This CDR3 comprises 15 residues. CDR1 SGHNT and CDR2 YYREEE come from the germline V gene (reference sequence). Trimming took 0 bases from V and 4 from J, leaving 10 bases between them. CDR3 protein: CASSLAEAATGELFF. CDR3 nucleotides: TGTGCCAGCAGCTTGGCCGAGGCAGCCACCGGGGAGCTGTTTTTT. The variable domain in full, completed from reference TRBV5-4 and TRBJ2-2, reads ETGVTQSPTHLIKTRGQQVTLRCSSQSGHNTVSWYQQALGQGPQFIFQYYREEENGRGNFPPRFSGLQFPNYSSELNVNALELDDSALYLCASSLAEAATGELFFGEGSRLTVL.

This sequence joins TRBV5-1 and TRBJ1-3; perhaps TRBD1 as D (5 bases). The CDR3 is 17 amino acids. Germline-derived CDR1 and CDR2 are SGHRS and YFSETQ. Trimming removed 3 bases at V and 4 bases at J, with 20 bases between. The CDR3 DNA reads as TGCGCCAGCAGCTCGGAAATGTCAGGGTTTCTAGGAAACACCATATATTTT. It translates to CASSSEMSGFLGNTIYF. Full variable domain (rest looked up from reference TRBV5-1 and TRBJ1-3): KAGVTQTPRYLIKTRGQQVTLSCSPISGHRSVSWYQQTPGQGLQFLFEYFSETQRNKGNFPGRFSGRQFSNSRSEMNVSTLELGDSALYLCASSSEMSGFLGNTIYFGEGSWLTVV.

The chain combines TRBV6-6 with TRBJ2-5; the D gene is possibly TRBD2 (6 bases). Germline V gives CDR1 MNHNY, CDR2 SVGAGI (reference sequence). The CDR3 is 14 residues long. Trimming removed 4 bases at V and 5 bases at J, with 14 bases between. The chain's CDR3 is CASSSRENGETQYF. DNA for the CDR3: TGTGCCAGCAGTTCTCGGGAGAACGGCGAGACCCAGTACTTC.

The gene calls are TRBV6-1 and TRBJ2-7; TRBD1 aligns across 9 bases. The CDR3 spans 15 residues. CDR1 MNHNS and CDR2 SASEGT come from the germline V gene. The ends lost 2 bases at V and 2 bases at J; junction bases unmatched: 4. The CDR3 spells CASSESGTGPYEQYF. CDR3 coding DNA: TGTGCCAGCAGTGAATCTGGGACAGGGCCCTACGAGCAGTACTTC.

The chain has TRBV30 and TRBJ1-1, with a possible D match to TRBD1 (5 bases). The V and J ends lost 0 bases and 0 bases respectively, with 17 bases between them. CDR3 length: 17 residues. Germline V gives CDR1 GTSNPN, CDR2 SVGIG (reference sequence). The CDR3 loop reads CAWSVPLVRTLNTEAFF. The CDR3 region has the DNA TGTGCCTGGAGTGTACCGTTGGTTCGGACATTGAACACTGAAGCTTTCTTT.

This chain uses TRBV14 with TRBJ1-2; the D gene is possibly TRBD1 (5 bases). Germline loops: CDR1 SGHDN, CDR2 FVKESK. This CDR3 spans 15 amino acids. Trimming stripped 1 base from V and 3 bases from J, with 12 bases between. The CDR3 sequence is CASSQARGGDYGYTF. The CDR3 DNA reads as TGTGCCAGCAGCCAAGCAAGGGGCGGTGACTATGGCTACACCTTC.

V is TRBV9 and J is TRBJ2-1; possibly TRBD1 for D (6 bases). The CDR3 spans 16 residues. Germline values: CDR1 SGDLS, CDR2 YYNGEE. Trimming pared 0 bases from V and 5 bases from J, leaving 15 bases between. The CDR3 reads CASSVAGDYWDNEQFF. The CDR3 DNA is TGTGCCAGCAGCGTAGCAGGGGATTATTGGGACAATGAGCAGTTCTTC.

The chain's CDR3 is CASSLDGTGLYEQYF. CDR3 DNA sequence: TGTGCCAGCAGCTTGGATGGGACAGGGCTGTACGAGCAGTACTTC. The rearrangement joins TRBV5-4 to TRBJ2-7; TRBD1 aligns across 9 bases. With V trimmed by 0 bases and J by 4 bases, 5 bases remained unmatched. The CDR3 has 15 residues. CDR1 SGHNT and CDR2 YYREEE come from the germline V gene (reference sequence).

This sequence joins TRBV4-1 and TRBJ2-7; TRBD2 matches 12 bases. V dropped 4 bases and J dropped 3; count of bases not matched to a gene: 4. The germline CDR1 and CDR2 sequences are MGHRA and YSYEKL. This CDR3 region has 15 residues. CDR3 nucleotide sequence: TGCGCCAGCAGCCGGTTGACTAGCGGGAGCTACGAGCAGTACTTC. Its translation: CASSRLTSGSYEQYF.

The rearrangement joins TRBV27 to TRBJ1-2; a weak D match, TRBD1 (5 bases). Germline V lookup: CDR1 MNHEY, CDR2 SMNVEV (reference sequence). V lost 7 bases to trimming and J lost 6 bases, with 18 bases between them. The CDR3 loop spans 14 amino acids. The CDR3 spells CASKGIGQIHGYTF. The CDR3, as DNA: TGTGCCAGCAAGGGTATAGGACAAATACATGGCTACACCTTC.

This sequence joins TRBV11-2 and TRBJ2-4; TRBD2 is a possible D gene (7 bases). Trimming took off 6 bases at V and 7 bases at J, with 22 bases between the two ends. This CDR3 has 16 residues. Germline V gene sequence: CDR1 SGHAT, CDR2 FQNNGV. The CDR3 loop reads CASRMEGGEGTNIQYF. As DNA, the CDR3 is TGTGCCAGCAGGATGGAGGGGGGGGAGGGAACCAACATTCAGTACTTC.

The chain recombines TRBV28 with TRBJ2-7; 13 bases match TRBD2. The CDR3 totals 16 residues. The trim removed 1 base at V and 5 bases at J, leaving 5 bases unmatched. Per germline, CDR1 MDHEN and CDR2 SYDVKM. The chain's CDR3 is CASSLSLAGGPHEQYF. The CDR3 coding sequence is TGTGCCAGCAGTTTATCACTAGCGGGAGGGCCCCACGAGCAGTACTTC. Combining the CDR3 with reference TRBV28 and TRBJ2-7 gives the whole variable domain DVKVTQSSRYLVKRTGEKVFLECVQDMDHENMFWYRQDPGLGLRLIYFSYDVKMKEKGDIPEGYSVSREKKERFSLILESASTNQTSMYLCASSLSLAGGPHEQYFGPGTRLTVT.

The table lists this clone with a count of one. This chain links TRBV4-2 with TRBJ2-5; D ambiguous. Trimming shortened V by 4 bases and J by 1 base, and 13 bases separated the two germline ends. Germline V gene data show CDR1 as LGHNA and CDR2 as YNFKEQ. The CDR3 spans 15 residues. The CDR3, as DNA: TGTGCCAGCAGCCTACGTGCGGCTCTCCAAGAGACCCAGTACTTC. Protein: CASSLRAALQETQYF.

The chain combines TRBV7-3 with TRBJ2-1, with TRBD1 matching 8 bases. With V trimmed by 2 bases and J by 5 bases, 5 bases remained unmatched. This CDR3 is built from 15 residues. In germline, CDR1 is SGHTA, CDR2 FQGTGA. CDR3 in DNA: TGTGCCAGCAGCTTACGACAGGGGAGTAACAATGAGCAGTTCTTC. This encodes CASSLRQGSNNEQFF.

CDR3 in DNA: TGTGCCAGCAGCTTAGTTACACTAGCGGGAGCTGATGAGACCCAGTACTTC. Translating it yields CASSLVTLAGADETQYF. V gene TRBV7-9 combines with J gene TRBJ2-5, with 11 nucleotides matching TRBD2. Germline values: CDR1 SEHNR, CDR2 FQNEAQ (reference sequence). J lost 5 bases, V lost 1 base, and 9 bases had no gene match. The CDR3 extends over 17 amino acids.

The V call is TRBV11-3, the J call TRBJ1-1; a possible D gene is TRBD1 (5 bases). Trimming left V 4 bases short and J 6 bases short, with 12 bases between. CDR1 is SGHNT, CDR2 YENEEA, per germline. The CDR3 length is 13 residues. The CDR3 DNA reads TGTGCCAGCAGCTCCGGGACTGGCGCTGAAGCTTTCTTT. This codes for CASSSGTGAEAFF.

V gene TRBV11-2 combines with J gene TRBJ1-1; D is possibly TRBD1 (6 bases). Germline values: CDR1 SGHAT, CDR2 FQNNGV. This CDR3 has 15 amino acids. The ends were cut back, 6 bases at V and 7 bases at J, with 21 bases in the middle. CDR3 loop: CASRPSWGPLDEAFF. The CDR3 region has the DNA TGTGCCAGCAGGCCATCCTGGGGGCCGCTCGATGAAGCTTTCTTT.

Written as DNA, the CDR3 is TGTGCCAGCAGGCTAGCAGGGGGTACCTACGAGCAGTACTTC. Translating it yields CASRLAGGTYEQYF. The chain couples TRBV27 to TRBJ2-7, with 7 bases that match TRBD1. The CDR3 spans 14 residues. V shed 6 bases and J 2 bases; nucleotides not matched to a gene: 7. Germline assignment: CDR1 MNHEY and CDR2 SMNVEV (reference sequence).

This chain's CDR3 is CASSLKGPVGGTEAFF. The CDR3 region has the DNA TGCGCCAGCAGCTTGAAAGGCCCAGTCGGCGGGACTGAAGCTTTCTTT. The chain has TRBV5-1 and TRBJ1-1; no clear D. V was pared by 1 base and J by 5 bases, with 18 bases between. There are 16 residues in the CDR3. Germline V lookup: CDR1 SGHRS, CDR2 YFSETQ.

This chain links TRBV28 with TRBJ2-1, with a weak D call TRBD2 (6 bases). CDR1 MDHEN and CDR2 SYDVKM come from the germline V gene. The length of the CDR3 is 16 residues. Deletions cut 2 bases from V and 12 bases from J, with 23 bases between. In DNA, the CDR3 is TGTGCCAGCAGTTTAACCCAATTGGGAGGTCTGGAAGGGCAGTTCTTC. Its translation: CASSLTQLGGLEGQFF.

The V gene is TRBV27, the J gene TRBJ2-1; D is perhaps TRBD2 (5 bases). Germline CDR1 and CDR2: MNHEY and SMNVEV (reference sequence). The germline V and J ends were trimmed by 7 bases and 2 bases, with 12 bases remaining between them. The CDR3 is 14 residues long. The CDR3 bases are TGTGCCAGCACTCTAGCTCCTGCCTACAATGAGCAGTTCTTC. The encoded protein is CASTLAPAYNEQFF.

This chain uses TRBV28 with TRBJ2-7, with 11 bases aligning to TRBD2. Per the germline V gene, CDR1 is MDHEN and CDR2 is SYDVKM. The CDR3 runs to 12 residues. After removal of 5 bases from V and 9 bases from J, the junction contained 3 bases not matched to a gene. CDR3 sequence (DNA): TGTGCCAGCAGTAGGGGACTAGCGGCGCAGTACTTC. It translates to CASSRGLAAQYF. Looking up the rest from reference TRBV28 and TRBJ2-7 gives the full variable domain: DVKVTQSSRYLVKRTGEKVFLECVQDMDHENMFWYRQDPGLGLRLIYFSYDVKMKEKGDIPEGYSVSREKKERFSLILESASTNQTSMYLCASSRGLAAQYFGPGTRLTVT.

J is TRBJ2-3 and V is TRBV10-3; 12 bases line up with TRBD2. The CDR3 has 19 amino acids. The junction had 15 bases not matched to a gene; V was cut back by 2 bases and J by 6 bases. CDR1 and CDR2 (germline): ENHRY, SYGVKD. CDR3 loop: CAISEASGRAVWVVDTQYF. The DNA of the CDR3 is TGTGCCATCAGTGAGGCTAGCGGGAGGGCCGTTTGGGTAGTTGATACGCAGTATTTT.

The rearrangement links TRBV4-1 to TRBJ1-2; TRBD1 matches 10 bases. Trimming removed 3 bases from V and 3 bases from J; junction bases left unmatched: 7. CDR1 MGHRA and CDR2 YSYEKL come from the germline V gene. The CDR3 has 16 amino acids. CDR3 region: CASSQRQGAPDYGYTF. Written as DNA, the CDR3 is TGCGCCAGCAGCCAGAGACAGGGGGCTCCCGACTATGGCTACACCTTC.

The V gene is TRBV11-3, the J gene TRBJ2-2; 11 bases align to TRBD1. J lost 8 bases, V lost 5 bases, and 13 bases had no gene match. The CDR3 consists of 17 residues. Germline V gives CDR1 SGHNT, CDR2 YENEEA. DNA of the CDR3: TGTGCCAGCAGCCCAGGGACAGGGGGGCTTATGGAAGGGGAGCTGTTTTTT. Translated: CASSPGTGGLMEGELFF.

This clone was found a few times. J is TRBJ1-1 and V is TRBV19; the D gene is possibly TRBD1 (5 bases). This CDR3 is built from 12 residues. V was shortened by 5 bases and J by 5 bases, with 9 bases between the two germline ends. Germline loops: CDR1 LNHDA, CDR2 SQIVND (reference sequence). This CDR3 is CASSGAVTEAFF. For the CDR3, the DNA is TGTGCCAGTAGTGGGGCGGTTACTGAAGCTTTCTTT.

The chain uses TRBV10-1 and TRBJ2-7; 7 bases fit TRBD2. This CDR3 has 13 residues. CDR1 and CDR2 (germline): WNHNN, SYGVQD (reference sequence). V was clipped by 5 bases and J by 2 bases; unmatched bases: 3. The CDR3 DNA reads TGCGCCAGCAGTAACGGGAGGACCTACGAGCAGTACTTC. Its protein is CASSNGRTYEQYF.

The CDR3 loop is CASSLDLWGHTF. The CDR3 DNA sequence: TGCGCCAGCAGCCTGGATCTGTGGGGCCACACCTTC. This chain joins TRBV5-1 and TRBJ1-2; TRBD1 is a possible D gene (5 bases). Trimming removed 4 bases from V and 12 bases from J, with 16 bases in between. CDR1 is SGHRS, CDR2 YFSETQ, per germline. This CDR3 comprises 12 residues.

The J gene is TRBJ1-1, the V gene TRBV19; D uncertain. The V end was cut by 8 bases, the J end by 0 bases, with 13 bases between. Germline CDR1 is LNHDA and CDR2 is SQIVND (reference sequence). The CDR3 is made up of 14 amino acids. The CDR3 is CASSARAMNTEAFF. The CDR3 DNA sequence: TGTGCCAGTTCTGCGAGGGCTATGAACACTGAAGCTTTCTTT.

The V call is TRBV2, the J call TRBJ2-1; D is unclear. This CDR3 has 11 residues. V lost 7 bases, J lost 7 bases, and 8 bases lay in between. From germline, CDR1 is SNHLY and CDR2 FYNNEI. The CDR3 here is CASIRGNEQFF. The CDR3 region has the DNA TGTGCCAGCATTAGAGGAAATGAGCAGTTCTTC.